This TCR beta chain came from a study of shared clonotypes between healthy human individuals. Findings of the study overall: Sampling involved blood alone; tissue repertoires likely differ.

The table came from immunoSEQ multiplex PCR; TCRdb's copy has only in-frame clones and leaves some out. This sample yields a few million clones, of which 93% are seen a single time; about 0.41% belongs to the top ten. CDR1 and CDR2 from the germline V gene are SGDLS and YYNGEE. There are 15 residues in the CDR3. Trimming stripped 0 bases from V and 1 base from J, with 9 bases between. It was into CD45RA+ naive and CD45RA-negative memory subsets that the CD4+ cells were split. To note about this clone: Its antigen is still unknown.

The chain uses TRBV9 and TRBJ2-3, with D uncertain. The source of this sequence is a man aged 18 to 30 in good health. Some clones in this sample may be carry-over from other donors' samples. The sequencing input was naive CD4+ T cells from PBMCs. Subset specified: CD45RA+ positively selected. For the CDR3, the DNA is TGTGCCAGCAGCGTAGGATCCTTCCGCACAGATACGCAGTATTTT. Its protein product is CASSVGSFRTDTQYF.